This record covers a single TCR beta chain. The data belong to a study of healthy donors' naive CD4 and CD8 T cells. Looking at the study overall: Donors came from three age groups: 20-25, 40-50 and 60-70 years.

Trimming removed 4 bases from V and 2 bases from J; junction bases left unmatched: 3. The CDR3 has 14 amino acids. CDR1 LNHDA and CDR2 SQIVND come from the germline V gene (reference sequence). Naive CD4+ cells were sorted as CD4+CD8-CD45RO-CD45RA+; naive CD8+ as CD8+CD4-CD45RA+CD27bright. A linear amplification protocol produced the TCR libraries from approximately 460 ng of total RNA. Each CDR3 protein gets one entry after TCRdb re-called the reads with MiXCR. The data hold roughly 200,000 distinct CDR3 sequences, with 74% observed a single time. Sequenced sample: naive CD4+ and CD8+ T cells sorted from blood, pooled from several donors. This chain joins TRBV19 and TRBJ1-2, with TRBD1 matching 8 bases. The receptor comes from a pool of human donors in good health; the sample pools cells from several healthy donors. The CDR3 DNA follows: TGTGCCAGTAGTACCAGGACAGGGAACTATGGCTACACCTTC. It encodes CASSTRTGNYGYTF.